A single sample gave rise to the 11 T cell receptor beta chains below, sequenced in a study of post-analysis software for immune sequencing data (dated by TCRdb to about 2015). What the research found in general, with its limitations: Several TRBV segments, including TRBV5-6, TRBV5-1 and TRBV20-1, were significantly more frequent in patients than controls.

Receptor amplification or capture employed PCR. Sequencing was carried out with an Illumina HiSeq 2500. Unique molecular identifiers were incorporated into TCR beta cDNA libraries to reduce PCR and sequencing biases. TCRdb ran its own pipeline on the public reads, namely fastp trimming at Q25 and MiXCR clone calling, and kept in-frame beta chains. Every CDR3 protein is listed once, alongside the most common genes and DNA of its rows. The sample yields 180,000 or so distinct CDR3 sequences; approximately 28% were counted once. Approximately 3.6% of the sample is taken by the ten largest. These TCRs are of unknown antigen specificity. Material for sequencing was blood. These receptors came from a girl aged 2-17 years with multiple sclerosis.

This clonotype came up a few times. DNA for the CDR3: TGTGCCAGCAGTGGCACTGGTCCTCTAGCGACAGATACGCAGTATTTT. This encodes CASSGTGPLATDTQYF. The chain employs TRBV27 and TRBJ2-3; the D gene is possibly TRBD2 (6 bases). V dropped 5 bases and J dropped 3 bases, with 18 bases sitting between them. This CDR3 is built from 16 residues. Germline V lookup: CDR1 MNHEY, CDR2 SMNVEV (reference sequence).

In DNA form, the CDR3 reads TGTGCCAGCAGCTTAAGAGCCCAGGGGGCATTTGAAAAACTGTTTTTT. This encodes CASSLRAQGAFEKLFF. The chain has TRBV7-3 and TRBJ1-4; 8 bases agree with TRBD1. The V segment lost 1 base and the J segment 7 bases; nucleotides outside the gene matches: 8. This CDR3 contains 16 residues. Germline V CDR1 and CDR2: SGHTA, FQGTGA.

Remarks on this clonotype: Possible read error: a much larger clone is one base away. The J gene is TRBJ2-7, the V gene TRBV6-4; D is possibly TRBD2 (6 bases). This CDR3 region has 14 residues. Germline lookup yields CDR1 MRHNA and CDR2 SNTAGT. Between the trimmed V and J ends, which lost 7 bases and 4 bases, there was a span of 17 bases. The chain's CDR3 is CASIVSSEGYEQYF. Here the CDR3 DNA reads TGTGCCAGCATCGTTTCTAGCGAGGGTTACGAGCAGTACTTC.

This clonotype was counted many times. The V gene is TRBV29-1, the J gene TRBJ2-7, with 10 bases identical to TRBD1. V was pared by 0 bases and J by 3 bases, with 5 bases of the junction left unmatched. This CDR3 has 15 amino acids. Per the germline V gene, CDR1 is SQVTM and CDR2 is ANQGSEA. CDR3 DNA sequence: TGCAGCGTTGAAGAAGGAGGGACAGGGGTCTACGAGCAGTACTTC. This translates into CSVEEGGTGVYEQYF.

The chain is built from TRBV5-1 and TRBJ1-2, with 9 bases aligning to TRBD1. Germline trimming cut 4 bases from V and 7 bases from J; bases unmatched to any gene: 8. Germline V gene lookup returns CDR1 SGHRS and CDR2 YFSETQ. This CDR3 has 14 amino acids. The CDR3 DNA reads TGCGCCAGCAGCGAACCGGGACAGGGTACTGGCTACACCTTC. Its translation: CASSEPGQGTGYTF. Full variable domain (rest looked up from reference TRBV5-1 and TRBJ1-2): KAGVTQTPRYLIKTRGQQVTLSCSPISGHRSVSWYQQTPGQGLQFLFEYFSETQRNKGNFPGRFSGRQFSNSRSEMNVSTLELGDSALYLCASSEPGQGTGYTFGSGTRLTVV.

This clonotype has just a few counts. This chain links TRBV7-6 with TRBJ1-1; maybe TRBD1 (5 bases). CDR1 and CDR2 from the germline V gene are SGHVS and FNYEAQ. CDR3 length: 13 residues. With 1 base removed from V and 6 bases from J, the gap between germline ends came to 9 bases. The CDR3 here is CASSLDRRAEAFF. The DNA for the CDR3 is TGTGCCAGCAGCTTAGACAGGCGCGCTGAAGCTTTCTTT.

This clonotype was seen at least ten times. The chain employs TRBV6-5 and TRBJ2-1; TRBD2 might be the D (6 bases). CDR3 length: 15 amino acids. The V gene's germline CDR1 is MNHEY and CDR2 SVGAGI. Deletions cut 5 bases from V and 2 bases from J, with 13 bases between. The CDR3 protein is CASSLSGYPYNEQFF. The CDR3 DNA reads TGTGCCAGCAGTCTTAGCGGTTACCCCTACAATGAGCAGTTCTTC.

This clonotype was seen repeatedly, ten times or more. The chain uses TRBV11-2 and TRBJ2-5; the match to TRBD2 covers 9 bases. The CDR3 extends over 15 amino acids. J gave up 0 bases and V 8 bases, and 7 bases lay outside the gene matches. Germline CDR1 and CDR2: SGHAT and FQNNGV. The CDR3 DNA reads TGTGCCAGCCTATCGACTAGCGGATACCAAGAGACCCAGTACTTC. Residues: CASLSTSGYQETQYF.

This clonotype appeared many times. This chain uses TRBV27 with TRBJ2-5, with a tentative D call TRBD1 (6 bases). The CDR3 totals 16 residues. V dropped 3 bases and J dropped 5 bases, with 19 bases sitting between them. Germline V lookup: CDR1 MNHEY, CDR2 SMNVEV (reference sequence). The CDR3 reads CASSLFYRAPRETQYF. Written as DNA, the CDR3 is TGTGCCAGCAGTTTGTTTTACAGGGCCCCCCGGGAGACCCAGTACTTC.

Turning to this clonotype: This could be a read error, since a much larger clone is one nucleotide away. The V and J genes are TRBV20-1 and TRBJ2-7; no definite D call. The J call may not be correct, given that the DNA end is closer to TRBJ2-5. The CDR3 covers 11 residues. CDR1 and CDR2 from the germline V gene are DFQATT and SNEGSKA (reference sequence). CDR3 region: CRARAPETQYF. The CDR3, as DNA: TGCAGGGCCCGGGCGCCGGAGACCCAGTACTTC.

This clonotype was picked up many times. The chain combines TRBV29-1 with TRBJ2-1, with 7 positions matching TRBD1. The CDR3 loop spans 12 amino acids. Germline-derived CDR1 and CDR2 are SQVTM and ANQGSEA. The V gene end was trimmed by 4 bases and the J gene end by 4 bases; junction bases not matched to a gene: 1. This CDR3 reads CSVGQGYNEQFF. DNA for the CDR3: TGCAGCGTTGGACAGGGTTACAATGAGCAGTTCTTC.